The 27 T cell receptor beta chains reported below all come from one sample, sequenced in a study of cytomegalovirus exposure and HLA in healthy donors. Use of 60 Vbeta and 13 Jbeta primers characterized the PCR. TCRdb keeps only in-frame clones here, not all; method: immunoSEQ multiplex PCR. The table records about 170,000 clones, around 80% of them present only once. The source material was PBMCs. The receptors shown here come from a male donor in good health and CMV-seronegative.

This sequence joins TRBV11-2 and TRBJ2-3, with 8 bases fitting TRBD2. Germline loops: CDR1 SGHAT, CDR2 FQNNGV. V lost 5 bases and J lost 6; bases outside the gene matches: 13. This CDR3 spans 16 amino acids. The CDR3 DNA is TGTGCCAGCAGCCGCCTGACAGCGGGGGTTGGCGATACGCAGTATTTT. It yields the protein CASSRLTAGVGDTQYF.

The V call is TRBV9, the J call TRBJ2-7, with 10 bases matching TRBD1. Trimming removed 4 bases from V and 6 bases from J; junction bases left unmatched: 7. The CDR3 totals 14 residues. Germline V gives CDR1 SGDLS, CDR2 YYNGEE. DNA of the CDR3: TGTGCCAGCAGCCCCCGACAGGGGGCAGGCGAGCAGTACTTC. Amino acid sequence: CASSPRQGAGEQYF.

The rearrangement uses TRBV10-3 and TRBJ2-3; 11 bases match TRBD2. CDR1 ENHRY and CDR2 SYGVKD come from the germline V gene. After removal of 3 bases from V and 2 bases from J, the junction contained 7 bases not matched to a gene. The CDR3 spans 17 residues. In DNA, the CDR3 is TGTGCCATCAGTGAAGGGGCTAGCGGGGGGACCACAGATACGCAGTATTTT. Its protein product is CAISEGASGGTTDTQYF.

This chain links TRBV5-1 with TRBJ1-1; TRBD1 matches at 7 bases. CDR1 is SGHRS and CDR2 is YFSETQ in the germline V gene. Trimming cost V 4 bases and J 1 base; bases outside gene matches: 7. This CDR3 comprises 15 residues. This chain's CDR3 is CASSADRASNTEAFF. In nucleotides, the CDR3 is TGCGCCAGCAGCGCCGACAGGGCCTCGAACACTGAAGCTTTCTTT.

The rearrangement joins TRBV7-7 to TRBJ2-5, with 10 nucleotides matching TRBD1. V shed 5 bases, J shed 5 bases, and the junction held 14 bases outside the gene matches. CDR3 size: 17 residues. From germline, CDR1 is SSHAT and CDR2 FNYEAQ (reference sequence). The CDR3 region has the DNA TGTGCCAGCAGCGCCGGGACAGGGGACGCTCCAGGGGAGACCCAGTACTTC. Translating it yields CASSAGTGDAPGETQYF.

The gene calls are TRBV7-9 and TRBJ2-1; 10 positions match TRBD1. The germline CDR1 and CDR2 sequences are SEHNR and FQNEAQ (reference sequence). The CDR3 sequence is 14 residues long. Germline trimming cut 1 base from V and 6 bases from J; bases unmatched to any gene: 0. This chain's CDR3 is CASSLGDRGNEQFF. The CDR3 nucleotides read TGTGCCAGCAGCTTAGGGGACAGGGGCAATGAGCAGTTCTTC.

The chain combines TRBV27 with TRBJ2-7, with TRBD1 matching 9 bases. The CDR3 length is 13 residues. CDR1 is MNHEY, CDR2 SMNVEV, per germline (reference sequence). V lost 7 bases to trimming and J lost 5 bases; unmatched junction nucleotides: 6. CDR3 bases: TGTGCCAGCACCAACAGGGGGCGACACGAGCAGTACTTC. It codes for CASTNRGRHEQYF.

The chain uses TRBV29-1 and TRBJ2-2; D not resolved. V was trimmed by 4 bases and J by 0 bases, leaving 6 bases between them. The CDR3 contains 13 residues. CDR1 is SQVTM and CDR2 is ANQGSEA in the germline V gene. CDR3 nucleotide sequence: TGCAGCGTTGCCGTCTCGAACACCGGGGAGCTGTTTTTT. Protein: CSVAVSNTGELFF.

This chain uses TRBV12-5 with TRBJ1-2; tentatively, D is TRBD1 (6 bases). CDR1 is LGHNT, CDR2 FRNRAP, per germline. There are 12 residues in the CDR3. V lost 6 bases and J 5 bases, leaving 10 bases between the germline ends. The DNA for the CDR3 is TGTGCTAGTGGGGTGACAGGTTATGGCTACACCTTC. Amino acid sequence: CASGVTGYGYTF.

The CDR3 DNA sequence: TGCAGCGTTTATCCACAGGTTACGCAGTATTTT. Amino acids: CSVYPQVTQYF. The rearrangement joins TRBV29-1 to TRBJ2-3; a possible D gene is TRBD1 (5 bases). Germline CDR1 reads SQVTM; CDR2 reads ANQGSEA. V was clipped by 5 bases and J by 8 bases, with 11 bases between them. The CDR3 covers 11 residues.

The chain combines TRBV6-5 with TRBJ2-7, with 11 nucleotides matching TRBD1. V lost 4 bases, J lost 5 bases, and 10 bases stayed unmatched. Per the germline V gene, CDR1 is MNHEY and CDR2 is SVGAGI. This CDR3 is built from 16 residues. The CDR3 DNA reads as TGTGCCAGCAGTTCCCTTCGGACAGGGGGCTTCAACGAGCAGTACTTC. Residues: CASSSLRTGGFNEQYF.

This clone showed up just a few times. The gene calls are TRBV9 and TRBJ1-1; D is unresolved. V dropped 3 bases and J dropped 0 bases, with 6 bases sitting between them. The CDR3 length is 13 residues. The germline gives CDR1 SGDLS, CDR2 YYNGEE. The CDR3 sequence is CASSAGLNTEAFF. In nucleotides, the CDR3 is TGTGCCAGCAGCGCAGGATTGAACACTGAAGCTTTCTTT.

The rearrangement joins TRBV27 to TRBJ2-1, with D possibly being TRBD2 (6 bases). V shed 5 bases and J shed 4 bases, with 21 bases lying between them. This CDR3 spans 17 amino acids. Germline V CDR1 and CDR2: MNHEY, SMNVEV (reference sequence). The CDR3 loop is CASSPITWASEYNEQFF. Here the CDR3 DNA reads TGTGCCAGCAGTCCGATAACTTGGGCTAGCGAATACAATGAGCAGTTCTTC.

The chain combines TRBV7-9 with TRBJ2-5, with D perhaps TRBD2 (6 bases). In germline, CDR1 is SEHNR, CDR2 FQNEAQ (reference sequence). The CDR3 runs to 14 residues. The V end was cut by 3 bases, the J end by 3 bases, with 11 bases between. The CDR3 here is CASSLGGWEETQYF. In DNA, the CDR3 is TGTGCCAGCAGCTTGGGGGGTTGGGAAGAGACCCAGTACTTC.

The chain employs TRBV4-1 and TRBJ2-7; a possible D gene is TRBD2 (6 bases). The germline CDR1 and CDR2 sequences are MGHRA and YSYEKL. The CDR3 covers 14 residues. V dropped 5 bases and J dropped 2 bases, with 13 bases sitting between them. This CDR3 is CASSSGTSPYEQYF. As DNA, the CDR3 is TGCGCCAGCAGCTCCGGGACTTCCCCCTACGAGCAGTACTTC.

As DNA, the CDR3 is TGTGCCAGCAGCTTAAATGACCAGGGCTATGGCTACACCTTC. Its translation: CASSLNDQGYGYTF. The chain combines TRBV13 with TRBJ1-2, with D possibly TRBD1 on 5 matching bases. The V end lost 2 bases, the J end lost 4 bases, and 11 bases lay between the germline ends. The germline CDR1 and CDR2 sequences are PRHDT and FYEKMQ (reference sequence). The CDR3 covers 14 residues.

J is TRBJ2-7 and V is TRBV6-5, with D possibly TRBD1 on 5 matching bases. V lost 6 bases and J lost 2, with 8 bases in between. CDR3 length: 12 residues. Germline V gene sequence: CDR1 MNHEY, CDR2 SVGAGI. The CDR3 DNA sequence: TGTGCCAGCAGAGGGGTAACCTACGAGCAGTACTTC. Translated, it gives CASRGVTYEQYF.

This chain links TRBV13 with TRBJ1-2, with D unclear. Between the trimmed V and J ends, which lost 0 bases and 2 bases, there was a span of 10 bases. CDR3 length equals 15 residues. CDR1 is PRHDT, CDR2 FYEKMQ, per germline (reference sequence). This chain's CDR3 is CASSLGPAGNYGYTF. The CDR3 coding sequence is TGTGCCAGCAGCTTAGGGCCAGCGGGGAACTATGGCTACACCTTC.

The chain employs TRBV27 and TRBJ2-7; 7 nucleotides agree with TRBD2. Germline CDR1 MNHEY, CDR2 SMNVEV (reference sequence). The length of the CDR3 is 15 residues. The V and J ends lost 2 bases and 2 bases, in that order; junction bases with no gene match: 6. For the CDR3, the DNA is TGTGCCAGCAGTTTAGAAGGACTAGGGACCTACGAGCAGTACTTC. Translating gives CASSLEGLGTYEQYF.

This rearrangement joins TRBV5-1 to TRBJ1-6; a weak D match, TRBD1 (5 bases). Germline CDR1 is SGHRS and CDR2 is YFSETQ. CDR3 length: 15 amino acids. Between the trimmed V and J ends, which lost 3 bases and 6 bases, there was a span of 13 bases. The CDR3 nucleotides are TGCGCCAGCAGCTCCCGGGGGGGTTTTAATTCACCCCTCCACTTT. Its translation: CASSSRGGFNSPLHF.

This sequence joins TRBV11-2 and TRBJ2-1; TRBD2 matches at 11 bases. Germline CDR1 and CDR2: SGHAT and FQNNGV. CDR3 size: 16 residues. The V gene end was trimmed by 0 bases and the J gene end by 4 bases; junction bases not matched to a gene: 2. The CDR3 loop is CASSLDGTSGYNEQFF. CDR3 DNA sequence: TGTGCCAGCAGCTTAGATGGGACTAGCGGATACAATGAGCAGTTCTTC.

This chain uses TRBV15 with TRBJ1-2; D might be TRBD1 (5 bases). The V and J ends lost 0 bases and 7 bases respectively, with 18 bases between them. The CDR3 has 16 residues. Germline CDR1 reads LNHNV; CDR2 reads YYDKDF (reference sequence). CDR3: CATSREAGTGVSGYTF. CDR3 sequence (DNA): TGTGCCACCAGCAGAGAGGCCGGGACTGGGGTCTCTGGCTACACCTTC.

The J gene is TRBJ1-1, the V gene TRBV7-4; a possible D gene is TRBD1 (6 bases). Per the germline V gene, CDR1 is SGHVT and CDR2 is SQSDAQ. Trimming took off 4 bases at V and 0 bases at J, with 18 bases between the two ends. The CDR3 runs to 17 residues. In DNA, the CDR3 is TGTGCCAGCAGCTCACCCAGGACAGAGAACATGAACACTGAAGCTTTCTTT. Translating gives CASSSPRTENMNTEAFF.

This clone was seen just once. The chain couples TRBV9 to TRBJ1-1; D remains unclear. Trimming stripped 0 bases from V and 6 bases from J, with 18 bases between. Per the germline V gene, CDR1 is SGDLS and CDR2 is YYNGEE. The CDR3 has 16 residues. The CDR3 DNA reads as TGTGCCAGCAGCGTAGGCCCCCCCGCGTCCATGGCTGAAGCTTTCTTT. Its translation: CASSVGPPASMAEAFF.

The V and J genes are TRBV6-6 and TRBJ2-5; 8 bases line up with TRBD1. The CDR3 sequence is 12 residues long. V gave up 8 bases and J gave up 2 bases; unmatched junction bases: 1. Germline CDR1 reads MNHNY; CDR2 reads SVGAGI (reference sequence). This chain's CDR3 is CASRDRQETQYF. The DNA for the CDR3 is TGTGCCAGCCGGGACAGGCAAGAGACCCAGTACTTC.

The chain uses TRBV5-1 and TRBJ1-1; D ambiguous. Trimming pared 0 bases from V and 1 base from J, leaving 19 bases between. The CDR3 is 18 residues long. The germline V gene encodes CDR1 SGHRS and CDR2 YFSETQ. The CDR3 region is CASSLARQTDTRNTEAFF. The CDR3 region has the DNA TGCGCCAGCAGCTTGGCCCGGCAGACCGACACCAGGAACACTGAAGCTTTCTTT. Complete variable domain (other parts from reference TRBV5-1 and TRBJ1-1): KAGVTQTPRYLIKTRGQQVTLSCSPISGHRSVSWYQQTPGQGLQFLFEYFSETQRNKGNFPGRFSGRQFSNSRSEMNVSTLELGDSALYLCASSLARQTDTRNTEAFFGQGTRLTVV.

CDR3 nucleotides: TGCGCCAGCAGCCAGAGGGGGACAGGGGAATCGGTGAACACTGAAGCTTTCTTT. Amino acids: CASSQRGTGESVNTEAFF. This sequence joins TRBV4-1 and TRBJ1-1, with 10 bases lining up with TRBD1. V was clipped by 3 bases and J by 0 bases; unmatched bases: 10. Germline-derived CDR1 and CDR2 are MGHRA and YSYEKL. The CDR3 length is 18 residues.